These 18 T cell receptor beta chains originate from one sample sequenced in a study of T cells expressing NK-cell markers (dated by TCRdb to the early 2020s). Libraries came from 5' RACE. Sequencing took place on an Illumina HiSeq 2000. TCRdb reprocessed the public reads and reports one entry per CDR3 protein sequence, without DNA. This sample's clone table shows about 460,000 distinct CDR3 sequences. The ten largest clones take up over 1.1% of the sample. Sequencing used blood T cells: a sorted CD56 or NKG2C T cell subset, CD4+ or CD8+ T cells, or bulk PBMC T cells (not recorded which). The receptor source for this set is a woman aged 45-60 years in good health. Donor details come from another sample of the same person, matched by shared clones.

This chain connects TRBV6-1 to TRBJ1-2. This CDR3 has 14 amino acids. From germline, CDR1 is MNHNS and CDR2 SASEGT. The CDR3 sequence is CASSESRGNYGYTF.

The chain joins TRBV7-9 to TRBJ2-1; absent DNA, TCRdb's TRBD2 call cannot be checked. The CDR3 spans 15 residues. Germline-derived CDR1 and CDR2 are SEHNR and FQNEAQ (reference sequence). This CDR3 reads CASSPGGSVGNEQFF.

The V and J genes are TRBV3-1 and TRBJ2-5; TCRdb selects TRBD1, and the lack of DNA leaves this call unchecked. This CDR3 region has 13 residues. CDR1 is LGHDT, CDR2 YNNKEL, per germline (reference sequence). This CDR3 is CASRDQGEETQYF.

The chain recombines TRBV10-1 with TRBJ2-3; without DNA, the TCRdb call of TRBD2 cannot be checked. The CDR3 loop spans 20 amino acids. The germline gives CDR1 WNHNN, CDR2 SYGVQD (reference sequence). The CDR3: CASSDRTITSRRPYTDTQYF.

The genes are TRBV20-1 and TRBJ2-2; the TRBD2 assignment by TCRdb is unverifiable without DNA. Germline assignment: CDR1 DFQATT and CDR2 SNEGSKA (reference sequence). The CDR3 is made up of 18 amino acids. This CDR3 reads CSASNYNLAGKYTGELFF.

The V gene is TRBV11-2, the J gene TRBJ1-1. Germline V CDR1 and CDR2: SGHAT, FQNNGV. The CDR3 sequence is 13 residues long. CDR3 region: CASKTLANTEAFF.

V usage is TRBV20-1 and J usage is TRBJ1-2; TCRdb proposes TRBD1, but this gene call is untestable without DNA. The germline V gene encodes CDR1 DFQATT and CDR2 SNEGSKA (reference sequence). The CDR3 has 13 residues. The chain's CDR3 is CSATRQGAIGYTF.

CDR3 loop: CASKDNNGVNQPQHF. V and J are TRBV12-3 or TRBV12-4 and TRBJ1-5. This CDR3 is 15 amino acids long.

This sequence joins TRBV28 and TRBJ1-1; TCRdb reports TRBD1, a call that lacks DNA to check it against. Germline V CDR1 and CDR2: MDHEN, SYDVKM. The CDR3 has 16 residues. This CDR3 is CASSLWGTGPNTEAFF.

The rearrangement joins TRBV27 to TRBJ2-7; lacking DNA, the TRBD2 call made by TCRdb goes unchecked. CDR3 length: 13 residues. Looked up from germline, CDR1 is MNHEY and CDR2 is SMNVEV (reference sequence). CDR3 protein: CASSLVPGPEQYF.

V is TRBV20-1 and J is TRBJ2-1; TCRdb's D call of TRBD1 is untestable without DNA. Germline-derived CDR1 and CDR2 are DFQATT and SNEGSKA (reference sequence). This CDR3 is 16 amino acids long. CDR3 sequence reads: CSARDWGGFSDNEQFF.

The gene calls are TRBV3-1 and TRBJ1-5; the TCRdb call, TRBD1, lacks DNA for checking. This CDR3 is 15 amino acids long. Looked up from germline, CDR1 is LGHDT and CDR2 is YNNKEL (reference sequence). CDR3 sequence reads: CASSQGQGLGQPQHF. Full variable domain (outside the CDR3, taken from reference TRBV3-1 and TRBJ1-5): DTAVSQTPKYLVTQMGNDKSIKCEQNLGHDTMYWYKQDSKKFLKIMFSYNNKELIINETVPNRFSPKSPDKAHLNLHINSLELGDSAVYFCASSQGQGLGQPQHFGDGTRLSIL.

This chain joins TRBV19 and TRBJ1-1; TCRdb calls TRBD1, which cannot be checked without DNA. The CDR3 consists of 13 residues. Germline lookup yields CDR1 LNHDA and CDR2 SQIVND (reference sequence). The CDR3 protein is CASSATQGARAFF.

The CDR3 protein is CSVNRLAAYNEQFF. The chain uses TRBV29-1 and TRBJ2-1; the TCRdb D gene call, TRBD2, has no DNA to confirm it. The CDR3 totals 14 residues. Germline lookup yields CDR1 SQVTM and CDR2 ANQGSEA.

The CDR3 protein is CASSNRAGWTGETQYF. The rearrangement uses TRBV2 and TRBJ2-5; there is no DNA to check the TCRdb D call of TRBD1. CDR1 SNHLY and CDR2 FYNNEI come from the germline V gene. The CDR3 totals 16 residues.

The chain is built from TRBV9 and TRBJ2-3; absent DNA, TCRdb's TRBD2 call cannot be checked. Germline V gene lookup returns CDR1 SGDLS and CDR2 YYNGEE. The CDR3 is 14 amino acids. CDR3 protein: CASSGDYYGNTQYF.

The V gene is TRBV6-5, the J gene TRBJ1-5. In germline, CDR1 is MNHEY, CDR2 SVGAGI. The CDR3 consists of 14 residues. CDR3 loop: CASSYGVKGQPQHF.

The CDR3 loop is CAVSGLAGVSYEQYF. The chain couples TRBV10-3 to TRBJ2-7; TCRdb reports TRBD2, a call that lacks DNA to check it against. Germline CDR1 is ENHRY and CDR2 is SYGVKD. CDR3 length equals 15 residues.